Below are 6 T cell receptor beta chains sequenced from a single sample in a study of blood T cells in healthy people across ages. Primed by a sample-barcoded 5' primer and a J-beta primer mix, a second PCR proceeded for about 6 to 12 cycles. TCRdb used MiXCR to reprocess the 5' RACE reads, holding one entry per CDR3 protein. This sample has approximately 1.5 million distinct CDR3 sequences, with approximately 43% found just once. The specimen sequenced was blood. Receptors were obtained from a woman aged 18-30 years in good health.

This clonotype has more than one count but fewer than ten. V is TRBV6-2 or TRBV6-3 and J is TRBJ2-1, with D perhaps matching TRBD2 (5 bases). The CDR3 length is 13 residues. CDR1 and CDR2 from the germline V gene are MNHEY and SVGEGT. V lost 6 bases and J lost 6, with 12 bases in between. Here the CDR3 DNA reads TGTGCCAGCAGCCCGGACTGGTCCAATGAGCAGTTCTTC. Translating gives CASSPDWSNEQFF.

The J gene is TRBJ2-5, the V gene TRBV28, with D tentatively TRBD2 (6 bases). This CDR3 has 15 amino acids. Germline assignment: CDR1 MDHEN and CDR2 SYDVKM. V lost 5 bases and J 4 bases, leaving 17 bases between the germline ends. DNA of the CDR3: TGTGCCAGCAGTGTATCAGGGCGGGGTCGAGAGACCCAGTACTTC. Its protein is CASSVSGRGRETQYF.

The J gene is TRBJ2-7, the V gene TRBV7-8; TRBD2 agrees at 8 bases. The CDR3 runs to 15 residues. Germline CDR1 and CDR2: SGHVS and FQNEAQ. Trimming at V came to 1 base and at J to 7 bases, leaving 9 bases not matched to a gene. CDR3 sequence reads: CASSLVASGYNEQYF. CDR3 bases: TGTGCCAGCAGCTTAGTGGCTAGCGGGTACAATGAGCAGTACTTC.

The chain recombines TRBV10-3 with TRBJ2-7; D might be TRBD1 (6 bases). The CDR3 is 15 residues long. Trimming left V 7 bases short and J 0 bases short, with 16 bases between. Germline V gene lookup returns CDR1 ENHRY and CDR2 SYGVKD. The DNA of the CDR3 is TGTGCCATCAAGAAGGACAGCCACTACTCCTACGAGCAGTACTTC. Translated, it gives CAIKKDSHYSYEQYF.

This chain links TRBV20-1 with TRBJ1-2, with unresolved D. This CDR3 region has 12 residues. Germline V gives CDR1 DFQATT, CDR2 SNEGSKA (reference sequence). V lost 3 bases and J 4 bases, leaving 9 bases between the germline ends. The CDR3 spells CSASVGTYGYTF. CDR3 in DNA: TGCAGTGCTAGTGTTGGTACCTATGGCTACACCTTC.

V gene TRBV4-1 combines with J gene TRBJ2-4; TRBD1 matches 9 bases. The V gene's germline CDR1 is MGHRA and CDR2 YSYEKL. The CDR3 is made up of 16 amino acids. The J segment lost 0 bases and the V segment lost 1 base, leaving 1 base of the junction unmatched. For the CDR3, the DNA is TGCGCCAGCAGCCAAGGGACAGGGGTAGCCAAAAACATTCAGTACTTC. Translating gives CASSQGTGVAKNIQYF.